This T cell receptor (beta chain) was retrieved from a study of beta chain features in type 1 diabetes. Expressed TCRB transcripts were sequenced after all isolated RNA was converted to cDNA. Some clones are missing from TCRdb's copy, which holds only in-frame ones; the method was immunoSEQ multiplex PCR. The sample comprises about 620,000 clones, about 16% of which are singletons, and roughly 0.098% rests with the top ten. V lost 4 bases to trimming and J lost 4 bases, with 7 bases between them. This CDR3 contains 12 residues. Germline values: CDR1 KGHSH, CDR2 LQKENI. The J gene is TRBJ1-1, the V gene TRBV18; perhaps TRBD1 as D (6 bases). The sequence derives from a man aged 18 to 35 in good health. Sample: naive CD4+ T cells from blood. The CDR3 bases are TGTGCCAGCTCACAGGGGGGCACTGAAGCTTTCTTT. Its translation: CASSQGGTEAFF.